This note documents a single T cell receptor (beta chain) sequence. Its antigen is as yet unknown. Stated time point: week 11, during vaccination. Alongside topical imiquimod, each dose of vaccine comprised 300 ug of mutant IDH1 20-mer peptide. There were new WHO grade 3 or 4 astrocytomas in the donors, and these were IDH1-mutant and ATRX-lost. This record comes from a study of a mutant IDH1 vaccine in newly diagnosed glioma. Overall study: Patients received vaccination from 4-6 weeks after radiotherapy alone, or with temozolomide cycles. Patients had received radiotherapy, temozolomide, or both previously, most receiving both. Regarding the study as a whole: A vaccine-induced immune response developed in about 94% of the patients.

Germline-derived CDR1 and CDR2 are MNHGY and SVAAGI. Trimming shortened V by 6 bases and J by 4 bases, and 12 bases separated the two germline ends. This CDR3 comprises 13 residues. TCRdb's copy holds only in-frame clones and misses some; the assay was immunoSEQ multiplex PCR. The sample carries roughly 120,000 clones, around 80% recorded once. The sample in question was PBMCs, obtained from a glioma patient whose treatment included an IDH1 peptide vaccine. The J gene is TRBJ1-2, the V gene TRBV6-9, with D perhaps matching TRBD1 (6 bases). This clonotype was obtained from a man between 35 and 55 years old with glioma. CDR3 in amino acids: CASRPGQPYGYTF. CDR3 nucleotides: TGTGCCAGCAGACCAGGACAGCCCTATGGCTACACCTTC.